This TCR beta chain stems from a study (dated by TCRdb to 2015 to 2016). The library came from RT-PCR. The instrument was an Illumina MiSeq. TCRdb itself trimmed the public reads at Q25 with fastp, ran MiXCR and retained productive beta chains. Entries are consolidated by CDR3 protein sequence, retaining the most common genes and DNA. The sample table holds more than 600,000 distinct CDR3 sequences, of which 13% to 15% were seen once. The ten largest clones add up to 3.6% of the sample. A note on this clonotype: No cognate antigen has been identified for it. Per-base qualities were not stored, and no clone one base away is much larger.

The CDR3 runs 17 residues from the cysteine to the phenylalanine. Only CDR3 DNA remains: 51 bases, in frame from the first base. CDR1 SEHNR and CDR2 FQNEAQ were looked up in the germline V gene (reference sequence). V lost 5 bases and J lost 3 bases; the stretch between them is 22 bases long. Rearrangement joined TRBV7-9 to TRBJ2-5, with no confident D gene call. The TCR comes from a female donor in good health, serving as a healthy control. Sequenced input: memory CD4+ T cells from blood. CDR3 loop: CASSLDLGRSEKETQYF. The nucleotide sequence reads as follows: TGTGCCAGCAGCCTCGACCTGGGCAGGTCCGAGAAAGAGACCCAGTACTTC.